This entry lists 26 T cell receptor beta chains sequenced from one sample in a study of T cell responses to AZD1222 COVID-19 vaccine. Generated by immunoSEQ multiplex PCR, the TCRdb table keeps only in-frame clones and is missing some. The data contain 70,000 to 90,000 clones, 90% of them singletons. The sequences come from peripheral blood, collected on day 0 of AZD1222 vaccination. The receptor set was obtained from an adult in good health.

V is TRBV27 and J is TRBJ2-5, with D perhaps being TRBD1 or TRBD2 (6 bases each). Trimming shortened V by 3 bases and J by 3 bases, and 8 bases separated the two germline ends. CDR3 length equals 13 residues. Germline V CDR1 and CDR2: MNHEY, SMNVEV (reference sequence). The chain's CDR3 is CASSFRGEETQYF. The DNA of the CDR3 is TGTGCCAGCAGTTTTAGGGGGGAAGAGACCCAGTACTTC.

The chain has TRBV19 and TRBJ2-1; TRBD1 matches 7 bases. The CDR3 totals 15 residues. The ends lost 6 bases at V and 3 bases at J; junction bases unmatched: 8. CDR1 and CDR2 (germline): LNHDA, SQIVND (reference sequence). CDR3 DNA: TGTGCCAGTAGGATCGACAGGGAAGGCTACAATGAGCAGTTCTTC. Translated: CASRIDREGYNEQFF. Complete variable domain (other parts from reference TRBV19 and TRBJ2-1): DGGITQSPKYLFRKEGQNVTLSCEQNLNHDAMYWYRQDPGQGLRLIYYSQIVNDFQKGDIAEGYSVSREKKESFPLTVTSAQKNPTAFYLCASRIDREGYNEQFFGPGTRLTVL.

The rearrangement uses TRBV6-5 and TRBJ2-7, with D tentatively TRBD1 (6 bases). Germline V gives CDR1 MNHEY, CDR2 SVGAGI. V lost 5 bases and J 4 bases, leaving 18 bases between the germline ends. This CDR3 comprises 15 residues. The CDR3 reads CASSPPGQLQYEQYF. CDR3 nucleotide sequence: TGTGCCAGCAGTCCTCCGGGACAACTACAATACGAGCAGTACTTC.

V gene TRBV12-2 combines with J gene TRBJ2-1; the table's D call, TRBD2, has no DNA check behind it. TRBV12-2 is labeled a pseudogene. This CDR3 has 16 amino acids. CDR3 nucleotides: TGTGCAAGTCGCCCCTCCGGGGGGCGAACATACAATGAGCAGTTCTTC. Its protein product is CASRPSGGRTYNEQFF.

This clone came up a few times. Written as DNA, the CDR3 is TGCGCCAGCAGCAATACCGGGACAGCAACCTACGAGCAGTACTTC. This translates into CASSNTGTATYEQYF. The chain combines TRBV10-2 with TRBJ2-7, with 7 bases identical to TRBD1. The CDR3 totals 15 residues. The J segment lost 2 bases and the V segment lost 6 bases, leaving 10 bases of the junction unmatched. The germline V gene encodes CDR1 WSHSY and CDR2 SAAADI.

The genes are TRBV19 and TRBJ2-3, with TRBD2 as a possible D gene (6 bases). The germline CDR1 and CDR2 sequences are LNHDA and SQIVND (reference sequence). Trimming cost V 2 bases and J 5 bases, with 11 bases left between them. This CDR3 spans 14 amino acids. The CDR3 sequence is CASSIPLARDTQYF. CDR3 coding DNA: TGTGCCAGTAGTATACCCCTAGCGAGAGATACGCAGTATTTT.

The V gene is TRBV3-1 (or the pseudogene TRBV3-2), the J gene TRBJ1-2; D unclear. Germline V lookup: CDR1 LGHDT, CDR2 YNNKEL (reference sequence). Trimming stripped 0 bases from V and 7 bases from J, with 9 bases between. The CDR3 length is 13 residues. The CDR3 loop is CASSQDYIGGYTF. The DNA of the CDR3 is TGTGCCAGCAGCCAAGATTACATAGGTGGCTACACCTTC.

V usage is TRBV30 and J usage is TRBJ2-3; D not certain. The V and J ends lost 5 bases and 0 bases respectively, with 6 bases between them. Germline V gene data show CDR1 as GTSNPN and CDR2 as SVGIG (reference sequence). CDR3 size: 12 residues. This chain's CDR3 is CAWGPSTDTQYF. CDR3 DNA: TGTGCCTGGGGGCCTAGCACAGATACGCAGTATTTT.

This clone was seen only once. J is TRBJ1-1 and V is TRBV7-3, with D tentatively TRBD1 (5 bases). The CDR3 extends over 13 amino acids. Between the trimmed V and J ends, which lost 5 bases and 1 base, there was a span of 8 bases. Germline V gene lookup returns CDR1 SGHTA and CDR2 FQGTGA. The CDR3 DNA is TGTGCCAGCAGCCTCGGACAGAACACTGAAGCTTTCTTT. This sequence encodes CASSLGQNTEAFF. Complete variable domain (other parts from reference TRBV7-3 and TRBJ1-1): GAGVSQTPSNKVTEKGKYVELRCDPISGHTALYWYRQSLGQGPEFLIYFQGTGAADDSGLPNDRFFAVRPEGSVSTLKIQRTERGDSAVYLCASSLGQNTEAFFGQGTRLTVV.

The chain has TRBV18 and TRBJ1-2; D not certain. The V end lost 3 bases, the J end lost 5 bases, and 13 bases lay between the germline ends. Germline lookup yields CDR1 KGHSH and CDR2 LQKENI. This CDR3 has 14 amino acids. The CDR3, as DNA: TGTGCCAGCTCACCGCCCGGGCCCCAATATGGCTACACCTTC. It translates to CASSPPGPQYGYTF.

The chain is built from TRBV28 and TRBJ1-5, with D perhaps TRBD1 (6 bases). In germline, CDR1 is MDHEN, CDR2 SYDVKM. V lost 8 bases to trimming and J lost 1 base, with 18 bases between them. The CDR3 sequence is 16 residues long. The CDR3 bases are TGTGCCAGCGTGGCCACGAAAGGGGGGAGCAATCAGCCCCAGCATTTT. This encodes CASVATKGGSNQPQHF.

The V and J genes are TRBV2 and TRBJ2-7, with D unclear. Trimming pared 5 bases from V and 4 bases from J, leaving 15 bases between. The CDR3 consists of 14 residues. CDR1 and CDR2 from the germline V gene are SNHLY and FYNNEI. The CDR3 sequence: CASSKLGSGYEQYF. The DNA for the CDR3 is TGTGCCAGCAGTAAATTAGGCTCCGGGTACGAGCAGTACTTC.

This chain joins TRBV30 and TRBJ2-3, with D tentatively TRBD1 or TRBD2 (5 bases each). V lost 3 bases and J lost 2, with 9 bases in between. Germline-derived CDR1 and CDR2 are GTSNPN and SVGIG (reference sequence). This CDR3 has 13 residues. CDR3 loop: CAWRGPNTDTQYF. The CDR3 nucleotides are TGTGCCTGGAGGGGACCGAACACAGATACGCAGTATTTT.

This chain links TRBV3-1 (or the pseudogene TRBV3-2) with TRBJ2-3; no clear D. Germline lookup yields CDR1 LGHDT and CDR2 YNNKEL (reference sequence). V was trimmed by 0 bases and J by 5 bases, leaving 6 bases between them. The CDR3 consists of 13 residues. Here the CDR3 reads CASSQDHGDTQYF. As DNA, the CDR3 is TGTGCCAGCAGCCAAGATCACGGAGATACGCAGTATTTT.

This clone was detected only once. The chain recombines TRBV24-1 with TRBJ2-3, with unresolved D. Trimming took off 3 bases at V and 6 bases at J, with 12 bases between the two ends. Per germline, CDR1 KGHDR and CDR2 SFDVKD. This CDR3 region has 14 residues. As DNA, the CDR3 is TGTGCCACCAGTGATACGACCCAACGGGATACGCAGTATTTT. Protein product: CATSDTTQRDTQYF.

The chain recombines TRBV5-1 with TRBJ2-7; D remains unclear. The germline V and J ends were trimmed by 4 bases and 0 bases, with 14 bases remaining between them. The CDR3 loop spans 15 amino acids. Germline V gene lookup returns CDR1 SGHRS and CDR2 YFSETQ. The CDR3 spells CASSPDPQASYEQYF. DNA of the CDR3: TGCGCCAGCAGCCCAGATCCCCAAGCCTCCTACGAGCAGTACTTC. Supplemented by reference TRBV5-1 and TRBJ2-7, the full variable domain reads KAGVTQTPRYLIKTRGQQVTLSCSPISGHRSVSWYQQTPGQGLQFLFEYFSETQRNKGNFPGRFSGRQFSNSRSEMNVSTLELGDSALYLCASSPDPQASYEQYFGPGTRLTVT.

The V and J genes are TRBV28 and TRBJ1-5; D is undetermined. Germline values: CDR1 MDHEN, CDR2 SYDVKM. The V end lost 1 base, the J end lost 6 bases, and 7 bases lay between the germline ends. This CDR3 spans 13 amino acids. This CDR3 reads CASSLFNGQPQHF. The CDR3, as DNA: TGTGCCAGCAGTTTATTTAACGGTCAGCCCCAGCATTTT.

The chain is built from TRBV27 and TRBJ2-6, with no clear D. In germline, CDR1 is MNHEY, CDR2 SMNVEV (reference sequence). Trimming cost V 0 bases and J 3 bases, with 6 bases left between them. The CDR3 runs 15 residues. The CDR3 region is CASSLSGFGANVLTF. The CDR3 DNA reads TGTGCCAGCAGTTTATCCGGGTTTGGGGCCAACGTCCTGACTTTC.

This clone was recorded only once. The V and J genes are TRBV24-1 and TRBJ1-3; D may be TRBD1 (5 bases). The CDR3 has 13 residues. V lost 4 bases and J 8 bases, leaving 11 bases between the germline ends. Germline CDR1 is KGHDR and CDR2 is SFDVKD. The DNA of the CDR3 is TGTGCCACCAGTGACGACCAGGGAGACACCATATATTTT. This codes for CATSDDQGDTIYF.

The V gene is TRBV29-1, the J gene TRBJ1-1, with 8 positions matching TRBD1. The CDR3 is 13 amino acids. CDR1 is SQVTM, CDR2 ANQGSEA, per germline. V lost 5 bases, J lost 5 bases, and 7 bases stayed unmatched. CDR3 amino acids: CSVHDRGGTEAFF. For the CDR3, the DNA is TGCAGCGTTCACGACAGGGGAGGAACTGAAGCTTTCTTT.

The count of this clone is one. The chain carries TRBV6-6 and TRBJ1-3; D remains unclear. This CDR3 has 11 residues. V dropped 7 bases and J dropped 8 bases, with 9 bases sitting between them. In germline, CDR1 is MNHNY, CDR2 SVGAGI (reference sequence). The CDR3 sequence: CASTPGDTIYF. The CDR3 coding sequence is TGTGCCAGCACGCCCGGGGACACCATATATTTT.

The chain has TRBV10-2 and TRBJ2-7; the D gene is possibly TRBD1 (5 bases). Germline V gives CDR1 WSHSY, CDR2 SAAADI. The CDR3 is 14 amino acids. V was trimmed by 2 bases and J by 2 bases, leaving 10 bases between them. DNA for the CDR3: TGCGCCAGCAGTGAGGACAGCCCGCCCTACGAGCAGTACTTC. Protein product: CASSEDSPPYEQYF.

The V and J genes are TRBV6-5 and TRBJ2-4; 8 nucleotides line up with TRBD1. The ends lost 6 bases at V and 1 base at J; junction bases unmatched: 5. Germline CDR1 MNHEY, CDR2 SVGAGI. The CDR3 is 15 amino acids. CDR3 in amino acids: CASRRTGYAKNIQYF. The CDR3 DNA follows: TGTGCCAGCAGGCGGACAGGGTACGCCAAAAACATTCAGTACTTC.

V is TRBV6-5 and J is TRBJ2-7; D gene ambiguous. The CDR3 runs to 15 residues. V was cut by 0 bases and J by 2 bases, with 11 bases left in between. The germline V gene has CDR1 MNHEY and CDR2 SVGAGI. CDR3 sequence reads: CASSYSNLKPYEQYF. The CDR3 DNA sequence: TGTGCCAGCAGTTACTCGAATCTCAAGCCCTACGAGCAGTACTTC.

The rearrangement joins TRBV3-1 (or the pseudogene TRBV3-2) to TRBJ1-2; a possible D gene is TRBD1 (6 bases). Germline values: CDR1 LGHDT, CDR2 YNNKEL (reference sequence). This CDR3 contains 16 residues. V lost 0 bases, J lost 8 bases, and 19 bases lay in between. CDR3 sequence reads: CASSQESLRGAEGYTF. Written as DNA, the CDR3 is TGTGCCAGCAGCCAAGAATCGCTCCGGGGGGCCGAGGGCTACACCTTC.

This sequence joins TRBV5-6 and TRBJ1-1; no clear D gene. The CDR3 runs 14 residues. V lost 1 base, J lost 8 bases, and 15 bases lay in between. Per the germline V gene, CDR1 is SGHDT and CDR2 is YYEEEE. CDR3 region: CASSLFGRDSEAFF. Written as DNA, the CDR3 is TGTGCCAGCAGCTTGTTCGGGCGGGATTCAGAAGCTTTCTTT.